This TCR beta chain was sequenced in a study of vaccination and CD4 T cells after COVID-19. Whole-study context: Cellular stimulation was performed using overlapping spike peptides derived from SARS-CoV-2, HCoV-NL63, HCoV-OC43 and HCoV-229E.

Sequenced with the Oncomine TCR Beta short-read assay was DNA taken from cultured CD4+ T cells. TCRdb processed the PCR reads anew with MiXCR; each CDR3 protein has one entry. The sample consists of about 13,000 distinct CDR3 sequences, about 45% of them appearing once. In regard to this clonotype: Its antigen is currently unknown.

The CDR3 runs to 13 residues. Germline assignment: CDR1 DFQATT and CDR2 SNEGSKA (reference sequence). Losses at the gene ends were 6 bases for V and 1 base for J; bases not matched to a gene: 3. The treatment: 10-day PBMC culture with coronavirus spike peptide pools or control peptides (ViraFEST assay). Investigators isolated CD4+ T cells by negative selection after roughly 9 days of culture. This TCR was recovered from a human donor who had recovered from COVID-19. The source material was CD4+ T cells from blood, cultured in vitro. V gene TRBV20-1 combines with J gene TRBJ2-3; 8 bases agree with TRBD1. CDR3 loop: CSADRGRTDTQYF. The CDR3 nucleotides read TGCAGTGCAGACAGGGGCCGCACAGATACGCAGTATTTT.